Presented here are 28 T cell receptor beta chains from one specimen sequenced in a study of T cells in Graves' hyperthyroidism and ophthalmopathy. RNA transcripts gave rise to amplified TCR beta CDR3 regions. When the TCR CDR3 underwent first-round RT-PCR, the HTBI primer set was used. Via MiXCR, TCRdb re-called the multiplex PCR reads, giving one row per CDR3 protein. This table holds 500,000 to 650,000 distinct CDR3 sequences, about a sixth found once. The specimen sequenced was blood. The receptor set was obtained from a woman younger than 35 with Graves' ophthalmopathy.

This clonotype was observed at least ten times. The chain uses TRBV13 and TRBJ2-7; possibly TRBD1 for D (6 bases). The CDR3 is 13 residues long. V lost 5 bases to trimming and J lost 7 bases, with 15 bases between them. CDR1 and CDR2 from the germline V gene are PRHDT and FYEKMQ (reference sequence). This CDR3 reads CASSRQAQGEQYF. The DNA of the CDR3 is TGTGCCAGCAGCCGACAGGCCCAGGGGGAGCAGTACTTC.

This clonotype was seen repeatedly, ten times or more. This chain joins TRBV7-2 and TRBJ2-7, with 7 bases that match TRBD2. This CDR3 has 14 amino acids. Trimming removed 6 bases from V and 2 bases from J; junction bases left unmatched: 7. Per germline, CDR1 SGHTA and CDR2 FQGNSA. CDR3 sequence: CASSREGRAYEQYF. In nucleotides, the CDR3 is TGTGCCAGCAGTAGAGAGGGGAGGGCCTACGAGCAGTACTTC. Drawing the rest from reference TRBV7-2 and TRBJ2-7, the complete variable domain is GAGVSQSPSNKVTEKGKDVELRCDPISGHTALYWYRQSLGQGLEFLIYFQGNSAPDKSGLPSDRFSAERTGGSVSTLTIQRTQQEDSAVYLCASSREGRAYEQYFGPGTRLTVT.

This clonotype occurred many times. V is TRBV7-8 and J is TRBJ1-4; D unresolved. In germline, CDR1 is SGHVS, CDR2 FQNEAQ. This CDR3 contains 19 residues. Trimming took off 2 bases at V and 2 bases at J, with 21 bases between the two ends. CDR3 bases: TGTGCCAGCAGCTTACGGCCTGGCCAAGTGTCGATTACTAATGAAAAACTGTTTTTT. This encodes CASSLRPGQVSITNEKLFF.

The V and J genes are TRBV30 and TRBJ2-3; TRBD1 or TRBD2 may be the D gene (5 bases each). The germline V and J ends were trimmed by 0 bases and 1 base, with 14 bases remaining between them. This CDR3 has 16 residues. From germline, CDR1 is GTSNPN and CDR2 SVGIG (reference sequence). CDR3 protein: CAWSVPLLGGTDTQYF. CDR3 DNA sequence: TGTGCCTGGAGTGTACCTCTTTTGGGGGGCACAGATACGCAGTATTTT.

This clonotype turned up a few times. This chain connects TRBV6-2 or TRBV6-3 to TRBJ2-5; D perhaps matches TRBD2 (6 bases). Germline V gene sequence: CDR1 MNHEY, CDR2 SVGEGT. This CDR3 contains 15 residues. Trimming pared 5 bases from V and 6 bases from J, leaving 19 bases between. Here the CDR3 reads CASSPLATPGQTQYF. Here the CDR3 DNA reads TGTGCCAGCAGTCCCCTAGCGACCCCGGGGCAGACCCAGTACTTC.

This clonotype was counted ten times or more. The chain uses TRBV28 and TRBJ1-6; 11 positions match TRBD1. Trimming removed 3 bases from V and 6 bases from J; junction bases left unmatched: 7. The CDR3 sequence is 17 residues long. Germline-derived CDR1 and CDR2 are MDHEN and SYDVKM. CDR3 sequence: CASSFRGGTGGNSPLHF. The CDR3 coding sequence is TGTGCCAGCAGTTTTCGGGGTGGGACAGGGGGTAATTCACCCCTCCACTTT.

This clonotype was picked up many times. The rearrangement joins TRBV12-3 or TRBV12-4 to TRBJ2-7, with D possibly TRBD2 on 5 matching bases. V dropped 2 bases and J dropped 3 bases, with 11 bases sitting between them. This CDR3 has 14 residues. The CDR3 region has the DNA TGTGCCAGCAGTTTAAGTCCAGCGGACTACGAGCAGTACTTC. Residues: CASSLSPADYEQYF.

The chain employs TRBV29-1 and TRBJ2-7, with no clear D. CDR1 is SQVTM, CDR2 ANQGSEA, per germline. The CDR3 sequence is 14 residues long. Trimming shortened V by 0 bases and J by 2 bases, and 11 bases separated the two germline ends. DNA for the CDR3: TGCAGCGTTGAAGAGGCAGGCGAAGCCTACGAGCAGTACTTC. Its translation is CSVEEAGEAYEQYF.

This clonotype was counted at least ten times. This chain links TRBV5-1 with TRBJ1-1; TRBD1 agrees at 10 bases. The germline V gene encodes CDR1 SGHRS and CDR2 YFSETQ. This CDR3 is built from 15 residues. J was trimmed by 4 bases and V by 4 bases; bases with no gene match: 7. DNA of the CDR3: TGCGCCAGCAGCCCAAAGACAGGGGGCATCACTGAAGCTTTCTTT. It yields the protein CASSPKTGGITEAFF.

Concerning this clonotype: This may be a read error: a much more frequent sequence differs by one nucleotide. The genes are TRBV10-3 and TRBJ1-2; a weak D match, TRBD1 (5 bases). The CDR3 length is 12 residues. Trimming took 11 bases from V and 13 from J, leaving 23 bases between them. Germline V gene lookup returns CDR1 ENHRY and CDR2 SYGVKD. CDR3 in amino acids: CAGRRASVGGTF. The DNA for the CDR3 is TGTGCCGGCAGGCGGGCGTCTGTTGGGGGCACCTTC.

The sample holds many counts of this clonotype. The rearrangement uses TRBV9 and TRBJ1-5, with 7 bases identical to TRBD1. With 0 bases clipped from V and 2 bases from J, the junction kept 2 bases outside the gene matches. The V gene's germline CDR1 is SGDLS and CDR2 YYNGEE. The length of the CDR3 is 15 residues. CDR3 sequence: CASSVDGQGNQPQHF. CDR3 nucleotide sequence: TGTGCCAGCAGCGTAGACGGACAGGGCAATCAGCCCCAGCATTTT.

This clonotype was seen many times. The CDR3, as DNA: TGTGCCAGCAGTTTCATGGCCGGGGAGCTGTTTTTT. Its protein is CASSFMAGELFF. The rearrangement uses TRBV28 and TRBJ2-2; D uncertain. V was cut by 3 bases and J by 6 bases, with 5 bases left in between. The CDR3 length is 12 residues. Germline CDR1 and CDR2: MDHEN and SYDVKM.

This clonotype was seen repeatedly, ten times or more. The chain carries TRBV24-1 and TRBJ2-1; D is uncertain. Germline loops: CDR1 KGHDR, CDR2 SFDVKD. Trimming took off 9 bases at V and 9 bases at J, with 20 bases between the two ends. The length of the CDR3 is 14 residues. The CDR3 coding sequence is TGTGCCACCCATCGTAGGTTCTGTTTCGCTGAGCAGTTCTTC. Translated: CATHRRFCFAEQFF.

The chain carries TRBV3-1 and TRBJ2-5; TRBD1 or TRBD2 may be the D gene (5 bases each). The germline CDR1 and CDR2 sequences are LGHDT and YNNKEL (reference sequence). The CDR3 is made up of 16 amino acids. Trimming pared 4 bases from V and 0 bases from J, leaving 15 bases between. Here the CDR3 reads CASSPRDGDYQETQYF. The CDR3 nucleotides are TGTGCCAGCAGCCCCCGGGACGGAGACTACCAAGAGACCCAGTACTTC.

This clonotype came up many times. The gene calls are TRBV7-3 and TRBJ1-5; tentatively, D is TRBD1 (6 bases). V was trimmed by 6 bases and J by 1 base, leaving 13 bases between them. Germline values: CDR1 SGHTA, CDR2 FQGTGA. CDR3 length: 15 amino acids. The CDR3, as DNA: TGTGCCAGCAGGTGGGCCAGGGGAAGCAATCAGCCCCAGCATTTT. It translates to CASRWARGSNQPQHF.

Points on this clonotype: With a much larger clone just one base away, this may be a read error. V usage is TRBV7-3 and J usage is TRBJ2-3, with 9 bases fitting TRBD2. CDR1 is SGHTA, CDR2 FQGTGA, per germline. Unmatched junction bases numbered 5, after V lost 5 bases and J lost 2 bases. The CDR3 runs to 15 residues. CDR3 bases: TGTGCCAGCAGCAATAGCGGGGGCCTCACAGATACGCAGTATTTT. Residues: CASSNSGGLTDTQYF.

This clonotype appeared many times. This chain links TRBV20-1 with TRBJ2-7; 7 bases agree with TRBD2. The junction had 8 bases not matched to a gene; V was cut back by 3 bases and J by 6 bases. The germline V gene encodes CDR1 DFQATT and CDR2 SNEGSKA (reference sequence). The CDR3 is 13 amino acids. This CDR3 reads CSASLAGVPEQYF. In DNA, the CDR3 is TGCAGTGCTAGTCTGGCGGGAGTGCCCGAGCAGTACTTC.

This clonotype showed up many times. The chain combines TRBV7-8 with TRBJ2-1; 11 positions match TRBD2. There are 15 residues in the CDR3. Per the germline V gene, CDR1 is SGHVS and CDR2 is FQNEAQ. With 1 base clipped from V and 8 bases from J, the junction kept 4 bases outside the gene matches. CDR3 in amino acids: CASSLGSGRAYEQFF. The CDR3 DNA is TGTGCCAGCAGCTTAGGTAGCGGGAGGGCTTATGAGCAGTTCTTC.

This clonotype was detected only a few times. The chain carries TRBV7-9 and TRBJ2-7; TRBD1 agrees at 8 bases. This CDR3 comprises 15 residues. CDR1 and CDR2 from the germline V gene are SEHNR and FQNEAQ (reference sequence). With 4 bases clipped from V and 6 bases from J, the junction kept 11 bases outside the gene matches. Here the CDR3 DNA reads TGTGCCAGCAGCTCCCCTTACGTGGACAGGGTCGAGCAGTACTTC. It encodes CASSSPYVDRVEQYF. Full variable domain (missing parts from reference TRBV7-9 and TRBJ2-7): DTGVSQNPRHKITKRGQNVTFRCDPISEHNRLYWYRQTLGQGPEFLTYFQNEAQLEKSRLLSDRFSAERPKGSFSTLEIQRTEQGDSAMYLCASSSPYVDRVEQYFGPGTRLTVT.

This sequence joins TRBV15 and TRBJ2-1, with D perhaps matching TRBD2 (6 bases). This CDR3 is 17 amino acids long. Germline V gene data show CDR1 as LNHNV and CDR2 as YYDKDF (reference sequence). Trimming left V 4 bases short and J 0 bases short, with 16 bases between. CDR3 protein: CATSTWDLRRSYNEQFF. CDR3 DNA sequence: TGTGCCACCAGCACGTGGGACTTACGACGCTCCTACAATGAGCAGTTCTTC.

There are many counts of this clonotype. This chain uses TRBV6-2 or TRBV6-3 with TRBJ2-7; perhaps TRBD2 as D (6 bases). V gave up 6 bases and J gave up 3 bases, with 9 bases separating them. The length of the CDR3 is 12 residues. Germline loops: CDR1 MNHEY, CDR2 SVGEGT. CDR3 DNA sequence: TGTGCCAGCAGGACCGGGAGCTACGAGCAGTACTTC. Its translation is CASRTGSYEQYF.

This clonotype has just a few counts. This chain links TRBV7-2 with TRBJ2-7; D call uncertain. This CDR3 region has 13 residues. Germline V gene data show CDR1 as SGHTA and CDR2 as FQGNSA. Trimming removed 3 bases from V and 4 bases from J, with 10 bases in between. In nucleotides, the CDR3 is TGTGCCAGCAGCTTTTACTCCGGGTACGAGCAGTACTTC. Its protein is CASSFYSGYEQYF. The variable domain in full, with the rest retrieved from reference TRBV7-2 and TRBJ2-7, is GAGVSQSPSNKVTEKGKDVELRCDPISGHTALYWYRQSLGQGLEFLIYFQGNSAPDKSGLPSDRFSAERTGGSVSTLTIQRTQQEDSAVYLCASSFYSGYEQYFGPGTRLTVT.

This clonotype was seen repeatedly, ten times or more. The J gene is TRBJ1-1, the V gene TRBV5-8; possible D gene TRBD1, 5 bases. The CDR3 is 16 residues long. With 4 bases removed from V and 3 bases from J, the gap between germline ends came to 19 bases. Germline V gives CDR1 SGHTS, CDR2 YDEGEE. The CDR3: CASSPSGTGADTEAFF. CDR3 coding DNA: TGTGCCAGCAGCCCGTCCGGCACCGGGGCCGACACTGAAGCTTTCTTT.

This clonotype was observed a handful of times. A much bigger clone sits one base away, suggesting this may be a read error. V gene TRBV7-8 combines with J gene TRBJ2-1, with 7 bases aligning to TRBD2. In germline, CDR1 is SGHVS, CDR2 FQNEAQ. There are 15 residues in the CDR3. V was clipped by 5 bases and J by 5 bases; unmatched bases: 9. CDR3 region: CASSTKLAWNNEQFF. In DNA, the CDR3 is TGTGCCAGCAGCACCAAACTAGCGTGGAACAATGAGCAGTTCTTC.

At least ten counts were recorded for this clonotype. J is TRBJ2-3 and V is TRBV12-3 or TRBV12-4; no clear D. The CDR3 is made up of 17 amino acids. Trimming took off 5 bases at V and 3 bases at J, with 21 bases between the two ends. CDR3 DNA: TGTGCCAGCAGTCCAACCTCTAAGGGAATATCGACAGATACGCAGTATTTT. The encoded protein is CASSPTSKGISTDTQYF.

This clonotype was seen at least ten times. The chain has TRBV2 and TRBJ2-7; 7 bases match TRBD2. The germline V gene encodes CDR1 SNHLY and CDR2 FYNNEI. This CDR3 spans 14 amino acids. After removal of 6 bases from V and 3 bases from J, the junction contained 8 bases not matched to a gene. CDR3 coding DNA: TGTGCCAGCAGAGGGGCGGGAGAGTTCTACGAGCAGTACTTC. It yields the protein CASRGAGEFYEQYF.

The V and J genes are TRBV12-5 and TRBJ1-2; D gene ambiguous. V lost 0 bases and J 0 bases, leaving 14 bases between the germline ends. There are 17 residues in the CDR3. Germline V lookup: CDR1 LGHNT, CDR2 FRNRAP. CDR3 in amino acids: CASGLVLVQTTNYGYTF. The CDR3 DNA follows: TGTGCTAGTGGTTTGGTACTTGTCCAGACGACTAACTATGGCTACACCTTC.

This sequence joins TRBV7-3 and TRBJ2-1; D unresolved. In germline, CDR1 is SGHTA, CDR2 FQGTGA. This CDR3 contains 14 residues. V dropped 3 bases and J dropped 0 bases, with 6 bases sitting between them. This chain's CDR3 is CASSLPSSYNEQFF. For the CDR3, the DNA is TGTGCCAGCAGCTTGCCGAGCTCCTACAATGAGCAGTTCTTC.